A single sample gave rise to the 8 T cell receptor beta chains below, sequenced in a study of T-cell reconstitution after alpha-beta-depleted transplantation in children. A TCRbeta library incorporating unique molecular identifiers was prepared. In TCRdb, the PCR reads were re-called with MiXCR into one record per CDR3 protein. The profile shows 490,000 or so distinct CDR3 sequences, about 11% of them singletons. The source material was PBMCs, sampled before TCRalphabeta/CD19-depleted stem cell transplant. Source of these receptors: a child under 10 years old with inherited bone marrow failure, due to receive a stem cell transplant.

This clonotype was detected many times. The chain carries TRBV11-2 and TRBJ2-1; 8 positions match TRBD2. With 5 bases clipped from V and 0 bases from J, the junction kept 12 bases outside the gene matches. The CDR3 has 18 residues. Germline V gene lookup returns CDR1 SGHAT and CDR2 FQNNGV. Here the CDR3 DNA reads TGTGCCAGCAGCGAAGTTAGGTTAGCGGGGAGCTCCTACAATGAGCAGTTCTTC. This gives the protein CASSEVRLAGSSYNEQFF.

The V call is TRBV27, the J call TRBJ2-1; 12 bases line up with TRBD2. Germline V gene lookup returns CDR1 MNHEY and CDR2 SMNVEV (reference sequence). Trimming cost V 3 bases and J 6 bases; bases outside gene matches: 3. The CDR3 has 15 amino acids. Here the CDR3 reads CASSFTSGRFNEQFF. As DNA, the CDR3 is TGTGCCAGCAGTTTCACTAGCGGGAGGTTCAATGAGCAGTTCTTC.

On this clonotype itself: Just one base apart from a much larger clone, this may be a read error. V is TRBV5-1 and J is TRBJ2-5; no clear D. V lost 0 bases to trimming and J lost 4 bases, with 16 bases between them. Germline V gene data show CDR1 as SGHRS and CDR2 as YFSETQ. The CDR3 totals 16 residues. CDR3 amino acids: CASSLVDYYKGETQYF. The CDR3 bases are TGCGCCAGCAGCTTGGTGGATTATTACAAAGGAGAGACCCAGTACTTC.

This clonotype was recorded many times. The chain joins TRBV11-2 to TRBJ2-3; the D gene is possibly TRBD2 (5 bases). The CDR3 runs to 12 residues. V dropped 4 bases and J dropped 8 bases, with 10 bases sitting between them. Looked up from germline, CDR1 is SGHAT and CDR2 is FQNNGV. CDR3 DNA sequence: TGTGCCAGCAGCTACGGACTCTTTACGCAGTATTTT. This encodes CASSYGLFTQYF.

This clonotype was found many times. The genes are TRBV10-3 and TRBJ1-2; 9 positions agree with TRBD1. V shed 3 bases, J shed 6 bases, and the junction held 8 bases outside the gene matches. Germline V CDR1 and CDR2: ENHRY, SYGVKD. The CDR3 is made up of 15 amino acids. The CDR3 nucleotides are TGTGCCATCAGTGACTCCCGGGACAGGGCCGATGGCTACACCTTC. Its translation: CAISDSRDRADGYTF.

This clonotype was observed a handful of times. The V call is TRBV3-1, the J call TRBJ2-7, with TRBD1 matching 8 bases. V dropped 0 bases and J dropped 5; count of bases not matched to a gene: 6. CDR3 length: 15 residues. Germline CDR1 reads LGHDT; CDR2 reads YNNKEL (reference sequence). CDR3: CASSQDGGQADEQYF. CDR3 in DNA: TGTGCCAGCAGCCAAGACGGGGGACAGGCCGACGAGCAGTACTTC.

This clonotype was seen ten or more times. This chain joins TRBV5-1 and TRBJ1-2, with D uncertain. Germline V gene data show CDR1 as SGHRS and CDR2 as YFSETQ. With 4 bases removed from V and 4 bases from J, the gap between germline ends came to 14 bases. The length of the CDR3 is 14 residues. CDR3 nucleotides: TGCGCCAGCAGCCCCGAGAGGGTAGGCTATGGCTACACCTTC. This sequence encodes CASSPERVGYGYTF.

Many counts were recorded for this clonotype. This rearrangement joins TRBV11-2 to TRBJ1-1, with D uncertain. With 7 bases removed from V and 0 bases from J, the gap between germline ends came to 15 bases. This CDR3 has 15 amino acids. Germline CDR1 and CDR2: SGHAT and FQNNGV. As DNA, the CDR3 is TGTGCCAGCACTCGACTGGCGGGTATGAACACTGAAGCTTTCTTT. It specifies CASTRLAGMNTEAFF.